These 14 T cell receptor beta chains share one sample of origin, sequenced in a study of T cell responses to AZD1222 COVID-19 vaccine (dated by TCRdb to the early 2020s). The time point label of this sample denotes: baseline before first vaccination. Preparation of the library involved the immunoSEQ multiplex PCR assay. Sourced from immuneACCESS, this table was stored by TCRdb with only in-frame sequences that have V and J called. A share of the clones is absent; for the studies checked, an unresolved V gene accounts for under half, and the remainder has no known explanation. Present in this sample are around 28,000 clones, around nine tenths of which were seen just once. 1% to 1.5% of the sample rests with the top ten. Material: peripheral blood, obtained on day 0 of AZD1222 vaccination. These receptors all come from an adult in good health.

The chain couples TRBV5-5 to TRBJ1-5; 7 bases map to TRBD1. Germline V gene lookup returns CDR1 SGHKS and CDR2 YYEKEE (reference sequence). This CDR3 spans 14 amino acids. The ends lost 2 bases at V and 1 base at J; junction bases unmatched: 0. CDR3 nucleotide sequence: TGTGCCAGCAGCTTACAGGGGAGCAATCAGCCCCAGCATTTT. Amino acid sequence: CASSLQGSNQPQHF.

This chain uses TRBV12-3 or TRBV12-4 with TRBJ1-2; D is unresolved. Trimming took off 5 bases at V and 4 bases at J, with 11 bases between the two ends. The CDR3 is 13 residues long. DNA of the CDR3: TGTGCCAGCAGTCCCCAAGCGAGCTATGGCTACACCTTC. Residues: CASSPQASYGYTF.

The chain couples TRBV20-1 to TRBJ2-3; 8 positions agree with TRBD1. CDR1 is DFQATT and CDR2 is SNEGSKA in the germline V gene (reference sequence). This CDR3 region has 15 residues. The junction had 7 bases not matched to a gene; V was cut back by 3 bases and J by 2 bases. CDR3 DNA sequence: TGCAGTGCTAGTGGGGCAGGGGGCCTCACAGATACGCAGTATTTT. Translated, it gives CSASGAGGLTDTQYF.

V is TRBV19 and J is TRBJ2-7, with 10 bases identical to TRBD1. CDR3 length: 13 residues. CDR1 and CDR2 (germline): LNHDA, SQIVND (reference sequence). J gave up 2 bases and V 10 bases, and 5 bases lay outside the gene matches. The CDR3 protein is CATRQGAAYEQYF. CDR3 DNA: TGTGCCACAAGACAGGGGGCGGCCTACGAGCAGTACTTC.

The genes are TRBV19 and TRBJ1-1; D not resolved. Trimming left V 6 bases short and J 0 bases short, with 8 bases between. Germline V lookup: CDR1 LNHDA, CDR2 SQIVND (reference sequence). The CDR3 extends over 13 amino acids. CDR3 in DNA: TGTGCCAGTAGCCAAAAGATGAACACTGAAGCTTTCTTT. It translates to CASSQKMNTEAFF. Full variable domain (remainder filled in from reference TRBV19 and TRBJ1-1): DGGITQSPKYLFRKEGQNVTLSCEQNLNHDAMYWYRQDPGQGLRLIYYSQIVNDFQKGDIAEGYSVSREKKESFPLTVTSAQKNPTAFYLCASSQKMNTEAFFGQGTRLTVV.

This clone showed up just once. The chain uses TRBV6-5 and TRBJ1-1; no clear D. This CDR3 spans 13 amino acids. Germline CDR1 reads MNHEY; CDR2 reads SVGAGI. Trimming took 7 bases from V and 5 from J, leaving 14 bases between them. The DNA for the CDR3 is TGTGCCAGCAAGGTGGCAGGCAGGACTGAAGCTTTCTTT. Its translation is CASKVAGRTEAFF.

The rearrangement uses TRBV7-9 and TRBJ2-1, with 7 bases aligning to TRBD2. With 2 bases clipped from V and 8 bases from J, the junction kept 21 bases outside the gene matches. The CDR3 is 19 residues long. Germline V lookup: CDR1 SEHNR, CDR2 FQNEAQ (reference sequence). CDR3 bases: TGTGCCAGCAGCTTATTCGGGGGAGGGCCGCTGGTAACCGGGGATGAGCAGTTCTTC. It yields the protein CASSLFGGGPLVTGDEQFF.

The V and J genes are TRBV7-2 and TRBJ2-5, with a weak D call TRBD2 (5 bases). This CDR3 region has 13 residues. Germline-derived CDR1 and CDR2 are SGHTA and FQGNSA. The V and J ends lost 7 bases and 0 bases respectively, with 9 bases between them. The CDR3 DNA is TGTGCCAGCACCGGACTGGACCAAGAGACCCAGTACTTC. Translated: CASTGLDQETQYF.

The CDR3 DNA follows: TGTGCCAGCAGCCAAGATGGTGGAGATACGCAGTATTTT. This translates into CASSQDGGDTQYF. The rearrangement uses TRBV3-1 (or the pseudogene TRBV3-2) and TRBJ2-3; D call uncertain. This CDR3 is 13 amino acids long. Germline CDR1 is LGHDT and CDR2 is YNNKEL (reference sequence). Trimming left V 0 bases short and J 5 bases short, with 6 bases between.

V is TRBV19 and J is TRBJ2-2; perhaps TRBD1 as D (6 bases). V lost 7 bases to trimming and J lost 0 bases, with 21 bases between them. Germline-derived CDR1 and CDR2 are LNHDA and SQIVND (reference sequence). This CDR3 is built from 18 residues. CDR3 nucleotide sequence: TGTGCCAGTACTGAGGACAGACTAAGGGTCGCGAACACCGGGGAGCTGTTTTTT. Its translation is CASTEDRLRVANTGELFF.

This clone appeared a single time. The chain has TRBV5-1 and TRBJ2-2; 11 bases are shared with TRBD2. The trim removed 4 bases at V and 4 bases at J, leaving 6 bases unmatched. The CDR3 length is 16 residues. Per the germline V gene, CDR1 is SGHRS and CDR2 is YFSETQ. CDR3 amino acids: CASSLLTSGSTGELFF. The CDR3 DNA is TGCGCCAGCAGCCTACTTACTAGCGGGAGCACCGGGGAGCTGTTTTTT.

This clone has a handful of counts. V and J are TRBV6-4 and TRBJ2-7; possibly TRBD1 or TRBD2 for D (5 bases each). CDR1 is MRHNA and CDR2 is SNTAGT in the germline V gene. Trimming shortened V by 7 bases and J by 2 bases, and 18 bases separated the two germline ends. CDR3 size: 15 residues. The CDR3 spells CASTLDGADPYEQYF. For the CDR3, the DNA is TGTGCCAGCACCCTCGACGGGGCGGATCCCTACGAGCAGTACTTC.

The chain recombines TRBV7-2 with TRBJ1-5, with TRBD1 matching 9 bases. The V gene end was trimmed by 0 bases and the J gene end by 7 bases; junction bases not matched to a gene: 4. From germline, CDR1 is SGHTA and CDR2 FQGNSA. This CDR3 spans 15 amino acids. For the CDR3, the DNA is TGTGCCAGCAGCTTAGCGGGGACAGGGTACCAGCCCCAGCATTTT. It codes for CASSLAGTGYQPQHF.

This chain uses TRBV6-5 with TRBJ1-6; tentative D call: TRBD1 (6 bases). CDR3 length equals 14 residues. Trimming shortened V by 2 bases and J by 13 bases, and 15 bases separated the two germline ends. Germline V gene sequence: CDR1 MNHEY, CDR2 SVGAGI. This chain's CDR3 is CASSYGGRGSPLHF. CDR3 bases: TGTGCCAGCAGTTACGGGGGCAGAGGATCCCCCCTCCACTTT.